One sample yielded the 18 T cell receptor beta chains listed below, sequenced in a study of CD8 T cells in ankylosing spondylitis. One entry per CDR3 protein results from TCRdb running MiXCR on the 5' RACE reads. Of 300,000 to 350,000 distinct CDR3 sequences listed, roughly 15% were seen once; the top ten hold about 1%. Sequencing used blood, either unsorted or a sorted T cell fraction (not recorded which). The receptors shown here come from a male donor with ankylosing spondylitis or in good health (not recorded which).

The chain couples TRBV5-6 to TRBJ2-1; 7 nucleotides agree with TRBD1. This CDR3 has 15 residues. With V trimmed by 0 bases and J by 9 bases, 9 bases remained unmatched. Germline CDR1 SGHDT, CDR2 YYEEEE. DNA of the CDR3: TGTGCCAGCAGCTTGGGGACAGGAAAGTTAGGTGAGCAGTTCTTC. Amino acids: CASSLGTGKLGEQFF.

This chain connects TRBV20-1 to TRBJ1-2; a possible D gene is TRBD1 (5 bases). The V gene lost 2 bases and the J gene lost 7 bases, with 11 bases spanning the gap. Germline values: CDR1 DFQATT, CDR2 SNEGSKA (reference sequence). CDR3 length equals 12 residues. The CDR3 reads CSARPRESGYTF. The CDR3 DNA sequence: TGCAGTGCTAGACCCAGGGAGAGTGGCTACACCTTC.

In its sample, this clonotype was seen a few times. The CDR3 reads CASSLGPRGRNEQYF. In DNA, the CDR3 is TGTGCCAGCAGCTTAGGGCCCAGGGGGAGAAACGAGCAGTACTTC. V usage is TRBV7-9 and J usage is TRBJ2-7; 7 bases align to TRBD1. V trimming: 1 base; J trimming: 5 bases; junction bases outside the gene matches: 8. The length of the CDR3 is 15 residues. Germline loops: CDR1 SEHNR, CDR2 FQNEAQ (reference sequence).

As to this clonotype: The junction shows a germline mismatch at one end, possibly a read error. The rearrangement links TRBV7-9 to TRBJ2-5, with 9 nucleotides matching TRBD1. The length of the CDR3 is 15 residues. Germline assignment: CDR1 SEHNR and CDR2 FQNEAQ (reference sequence). In nucleotides, the CDR3 is TGTGCCAGCAGCCCCACAGGGGGCGCGAAGGAGACCCGGTACTTC. Residues: CASSPTGGAKETRYF.

This clonotype was counted between two and nine times. The CDR3 here is CSASAGIPGQGLETQYF. Here the CDR3 DNA reads TGCAGTGCTAGTGCGGGGATACCGGGACAGGGGTTAGAGACCCAGTACTTC. This chain joins TRBV20-1 and TRBJ2-5; 10 nucleotides line up with TRBD1. Germline CDR1 reads DFQATT; CDR2 reads SNEGSKA (reference sequence). The CDR3 spans 17 residues. The trim removed 3 bases at V and 4 bases at J, leaving 14 bases unmatched.

The chain carries TRBV4-1 and TRBJ2-3; perhaps TRBD2 as D (7 bases). Germline lookup yields CDR1 MGHRA and CDR2 YSYEKL. The V end was cut by 3 bases, the J end by 6 bases, with 16 bases between. This CDR3 has 15 amino acids. CDR3 DNA: TGCGCCAGCAGCCAGGGGCTAGGGGGGGCGGATACGCAGTATTTT. It codes for CASSQGLGGADTQYF.

The genes are TRBV5-1 and TRBJ1-3; D gene unclear. This CDR3 is 16 amino acids long. The ends were cut back, 1 base at V and 0 bases at J, with 11 bases in the middle. From germline, CDR1 is SGHRS and CDR2 YFSETQ. The CDR3 DNA sequence: TGCGCCAGCAGCTTGATTACGGGAGACTCTGGAAACACCATATATTTT. Translated, it gives CASSLITGDSGNTIYF.

This clonotype was seen more than once but under ten times. The J gene is TRBJ1-4, the V gene TRBV18; D is uncertain. CDR1 is KGHSH and CDR2 is LQKENI in the germline V gene. V shed 6 bases and J shed 5 bases, with 10 bases lying between them. CDR3 size: 13 residues. The CDR3 loop reads CASSRGSNEKLFF. The CDR3 DNA reads TGTGCCAGCTCCAGAGGCAGCAATGAAAAACTGTTTTTT.

This clonotype was seen many times. The chain couples TRBV5-1 to TRBJ1-2, with 9 nucleotides matching TRBD1. Trimming at V came to 8 bases and at J to 3 bases, leaving 5 bases not matched to a gene. This CDR3 is 13 amino acids long. Germline CDR1 and CDR2: SGHRS and YFSETQ. Here the CDR3 DNA reads TGCGCCAGGGGACAGGGACTTGACTATGGCTACACCTTC. Protein product: CARGQGLDYGYTF.

This chain joins TRBV27 and TRBJ2-7; TRBD1 agrees at 9 bases. V shed 6 bases, J shed 5 bases, and the junction held 11 bases outside the gene matches. The germline V gene has CDR1 MNHEY and CDR2 SMNVEV (reference sequence). The CDR3 loop spans 15 amino acids. The CDR3 nucleotides are TGTGCCAGCAGACTGGCCGGGACAGGGAAGGACGAGCAGTACTTC. Translating gives CASRLAGTGKDEQYF.

This clonotype was detected a few times. The chain uses TRBV2 and TRBJ2-1; D unresolved. CDR3 length: 16 amino acids. Per germline, CDR1 SNHLY and CDR2 FYNNEI. V was cut by 0 bases and J by 1 base, with 10 bases left in between. The CDR3 DNA sequence: TGTGCCAGCAGTGAAGCGCTTCTGATGTCCTACAATGAGCAGTTCTTC. Amino acid sequence: CASSEALLMSYNEQFF.

This clonotype was counted a few times. The genes are TRBV7-8 and TRBJ2-2; no definite D call. Trimming left V 3 bases short and J 4 bases short, with 15 bases between. This CDR3 contains 16 residues. Germline lookup yields CDR1 SGHVS and CDR2 FQNEAQ. The chain's CDR3 is CASSFSGSEGTGELFF. DNA of the CDR3: TGTGCCAGCAGCTTTTCGGGCAGCGAAGGCACCGGGGAGCTGTTTTTT.

In its sample, this clonotype was seen many times. The germline gene is not matched at one end of the junction; a read error may be the cause. The rearrangement joins TRBV5-1 to TRBJ2-7; TRBD1 matches at 10 bases. This CDR3 region has 13 residues. Germline CDR1 reads SGHRS; CDR2 reads YFSETQ. CDR3 sequence (DNA): TGTGCCAGCAGCCTTGACAGGGGGCGCGAGCAGTACTTC. It translates to CASSLDRGREQYF.

This chain joins TRBV27 and TRBJ2-5; D may be TRBD2 (5 bases). The CDR3 loop spans 13 amino acids. Per the germline V gene, CDR1 is MNHEY and CDR2 is SMNVEV (reference sequence). V was clipped by 5 bases and J by 7 bases, with 14 bases between them. CDR3 DNA: TGTGCCAGCAGTGTGACATCGGCGGGGACCCAGTACTTC. Amino acids: CASSVTSAGTQYF.

The V gene is TRBV15, the J gene TRBJ2-2; D gene unclear. V was shortened by 0 bases and J by 2 bases, with 13 bases between the two germline ends. CDR3 size: 17 residues. Germline V gene data show CDR1 as LNHNV and CDR2 as YYDKDF (reference sequence). The chain's CDR3 is CATSRDSYTTNTGELFF. In nucleotides, the CDR3 is TGTGCCACCAGCAGAGATAGTTACACCACAAACACCGGGGAGCTGTTTTTT.

This clonotype was counted only a few times. This chain uses TRBV5-1 with TRBJ2-1; possibly TRBD2 for D (5 bases). The CDR3 is 15 residues long. The ends were cut back, 0 bases at V and 5 bases at J, with 12 bases in the middle. CDR1 SGHRS and CDR2 YFSETQ come from the germline V gene. The CDR3 DNA sequence: TGCGCCAGCAGCTTGGGCGTGACTAAAGACAATGAGCAGTTCTTC. Translated, it gives CASSLGVTKDNEQFF.

This clonotype has just a few counts. The J gene is TRBJ1-5, the V gene TRBV10-3, with D uncertain. CDR1 ENHRY and CDR2 SYGVKD come from the germline V gene. Trimming shortened V by 6 bases and J by 0 bases, and 9 bases separated the two germline ends. The CDR3 sequence is 14 residues long. CDR3 residues: CAISPEFSNQPQHF. The CDR3 DNA is TGTGCCATCAGCCCTGAGTTTAGCAATCAGCCCCAGCATTTT.

The gene calls are TRBV13 and TRBJ2-1; D gene unclear. V gave up 10 bases and J gave up 3 bases, with 19 bases separating them. The CDR3 spans 15 residues. Per the germline V gene, CDR1 is PRHDT and CDR2 is FYEKMQ (reference sequence). In nucleotides, the CDR3 is TGTGCCATGGGCCCCGGGCTCATCTGCTACAATGAGCAGTTCTTC. This encodes CAMGPGLICYNEQFF.